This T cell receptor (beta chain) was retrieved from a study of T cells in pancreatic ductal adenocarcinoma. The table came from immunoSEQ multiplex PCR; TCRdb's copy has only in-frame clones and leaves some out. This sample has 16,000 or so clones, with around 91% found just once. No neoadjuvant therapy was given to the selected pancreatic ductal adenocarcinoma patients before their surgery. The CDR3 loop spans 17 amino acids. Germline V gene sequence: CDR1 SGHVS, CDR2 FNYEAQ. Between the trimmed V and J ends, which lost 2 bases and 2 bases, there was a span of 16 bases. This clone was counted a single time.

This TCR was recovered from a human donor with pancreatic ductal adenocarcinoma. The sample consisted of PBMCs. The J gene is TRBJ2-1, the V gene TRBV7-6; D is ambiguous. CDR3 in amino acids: CASSLLVGQTPYNEQFF. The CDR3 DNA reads TGTGCCAGCAGCTTATTGGTCGGGCAGACACCCTACAATGAGCAGTTCTTC.